This T cell receptor (beta chain) came from a study of blood T cells in healthy people across ages. Ten or more counts support this clonotype. CDR1 SGHTA and CDR2 FQGNSA come from the germline V gene. CDR3 size: 13 residues. Trimming removed 5 bases from V and 10 bases from J; junction bases left unmatched: 5. A second PCR of roughly 7 to 11 cycles used a sample-barcoded 5' primer and a J-beta primer mix. TCRdb called the 5' RACE reads again in MiXCR, with one record for every CDR3 protein. The repertoire holds roughly 790,000 distinct CDR3 sequences, with roughly 47% as singletons. The sequence was obtained from a woman between 55 and 75 years old in good health. This chain links TRBV7-2 with TRBJ2-1, with 10 bases identical to TRBD2. The source material was blood. CDR3 in DNA: TGTGCCAGCAGCGGGACTAGCGTAGGCGAGCAGTTCTTC. Translated: CASSGTSVGEQFF.